These T cell receptor beta chains were read from a single sample in a study of T cell responses to AZD1222 COVID-19 vaccine. TCRdb keeps only in-frame clones here, not all; method: immunoSEQ multiplex PCR. The table records around 100,000 clones, 91% of them present only once. The sample consisted of peripheral blood, taken on day 0 of AZD1222 vaccination. The receptor source for this set is an adult in good health. Both conserved end residues are part of each CDR3. Fields, in order: J gene, CDR3 length, V gene, CDR3 protein.

>TRBJ2-7|16|TRBV18
CASSPFLGGSSYEQYF
>TRBJ1-1|16|TRBV3-1/TRBV3-2
CASSRNKQGRHTEAFF
>TRBJ2-2|15|TRBV5-1
CASSSSALNTGELFF
>TRBJ2-3|19|TRBV7-2
CASSRGRVAGGTSTDTQYF
>TRBJ2-6|14|TRBV6-5
CASNWGSGANVLTF
>TRBJ2-5|14|TRBV9
CASSVATGGETQYF
>TRBJ2-3|19|TRBV3-1/TRBV3-2
CASSQEPGQLAGGADTQYF
>TRBJ1-3|13|TRBV30
CALDDRDRNTIYF
>TRBJ2-7|15|TRBV3-1/TRBV3-2
CASSSEGLSSYEQYF
>TRBJ1-5|16|TRBV19
CASSLSGTGGGQPQHF
>TRBJ2-7|13|TRBV5-6
CASSGGTGAEQYF
>TRBJ2-5|14|TRBV9
CASSVEGPGETQYF
>TRBJ2-7|16|TRBV7-8
CASSLARAGGSEEQYF
>TRBJ2-7|14|TRBV4-3
CASSLNRQHYEQYF
>TRBJ2-1|15|TRBV9
CASSVGLAKNNEQFF
>TRBJ2-5|13|TRBV9
CASSVLQGETQYF
>TRBJ2-6|16|TRBV29-1
CSVGFAQAPGANVLTF
>TRBJ2-3|15|TRBV2
CASSTGTGGVDTQYF
>TRBJ2-2|16|TRBV5-1
CASSSRTLVNTGELFF
>TRBJ1-6|15|TRBV5-8
CASSLTGTGASPEHF
>TRBJ2-5|14|TRBV10-3
CAISVAGVRETQYF
>TRBJ2-7|14|TRBV6-5
CASSFRDYSYEQYF
>TRBJ1-4|14|TRBV19
CASSLRTANEKLFF